A single T cell receptor beta chain is shown here with its context. Its specificity is not known. CDR1 and CDR2 (germline): SGHTA, FQGTGA. With V trimmed by 0 bases and J by 10 bases, 5 bases remained unmatched. This CDR3 is built from 14 residues. TCRdb's table, derived via immunoSEQ multiplex PCR, lists solely in-frame clones and lacks some. The table includes fewer than 70,000 clones, under 95% detected once. The data belong to a study of chemoradiotherapy in HPV16-positive cancers. The study's findings and limits: During treatment, candidate HPV-specific clones and E7-related motifs expanded in tumor.

The V gene is TRBV7-3, the J gene TRBJ2-1, with 8 bases identical to TRBD2. This sequence was found in a human donor with HPV-associated anogenital cancer. Sequencing used blood, obtained from a patient who underwent chemoradiotherapy. The CDR3 bases are TGTGCCAGCAGCTTAACGCGCGGGGGGACCGAGCAGTTCTTC. Translating it yields CASSLTRGGTEQFF.